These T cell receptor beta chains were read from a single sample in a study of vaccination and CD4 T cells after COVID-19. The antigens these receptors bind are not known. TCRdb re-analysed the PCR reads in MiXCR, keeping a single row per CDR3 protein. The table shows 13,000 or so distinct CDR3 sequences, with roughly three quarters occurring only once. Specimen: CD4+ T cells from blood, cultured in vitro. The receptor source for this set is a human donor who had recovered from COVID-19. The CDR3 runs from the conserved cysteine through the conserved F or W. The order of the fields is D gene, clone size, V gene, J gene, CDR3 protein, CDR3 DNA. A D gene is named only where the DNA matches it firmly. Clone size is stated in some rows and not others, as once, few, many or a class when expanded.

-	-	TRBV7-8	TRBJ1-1	CASSFSATVEAFF	TGTGCCAGCAGCTTCTCTGCGACTGTTGAAGCTTTCTTT
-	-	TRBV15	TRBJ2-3	CATSYLERGGGDTQYF	TGTGCCACCAGTTACCTGGAGAGAGGGGGAGGCGATACGCAGTATTTT
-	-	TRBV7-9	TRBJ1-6	CASSTGQDSPLHF	TGTGCCAGCAGCACAGGGCAAGATTCACCCCTCCACTTT
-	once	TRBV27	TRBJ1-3	CASRPTWGTGNTIYF	TGTGCCAGCAGGCCTACATGGGGGACTGGAAACACCATATATTTT
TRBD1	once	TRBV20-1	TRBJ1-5	CSASHNDRGLSNQPQHF	TGCAGTGCTTCCCACAACGACAGGGGACTTAGCAATCAGCCCCAGCATTTT
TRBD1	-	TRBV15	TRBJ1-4	CATSRVDRVEEKLFF	TGTGCCACCAGCAGAGTAGACAGGGTAGAAGAAAAACTGTTTTTT
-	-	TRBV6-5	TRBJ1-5	CASSSTGGQPQHF	TGTGCCAGCAGTTCCACGGGTGGGCAGCCCCAGCATTTT
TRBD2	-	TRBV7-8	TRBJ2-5	CASSFTSGRVETQYF	TGTGCCAGCAGCTTTACTAGCGGGAGGGTGGAGACCCAGTACTTC
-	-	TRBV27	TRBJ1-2	CASSFQGKANYGYTF	TGTGCCAGCAGTTTCCAGGGGAAAGCTAACTATGGCTACACCTTC
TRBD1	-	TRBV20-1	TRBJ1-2	CSARRGRMGTGEGYTF	TGCAGTGCTAGGCGGGGCCGGATGGGGACAGGGGAGGGCTACACCTTC
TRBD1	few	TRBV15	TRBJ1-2	CATSRVDRGSDGYTF	TGTGCCACCAGCAGGGTGGACAGGGGCAGCGATGGCTACACCTTC
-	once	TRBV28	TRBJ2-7	CASSPTLIKEQYF	TGTGCCAGCAGCCCAACCCTGATAAAGGAGCAGTACTTC
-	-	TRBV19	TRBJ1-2	CASSIGTERGGYTF	TGTGCCAGTAGTATCGGTACGGAACGAGGTGGCTACACCTTC
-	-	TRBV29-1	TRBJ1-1	CSVVPRGGDTEAFF	TGCAGCGTTGTCCCCAGAGGGGGGGACACTGAAGCTTTCTTT
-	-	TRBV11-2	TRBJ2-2	CASSLGFRPTGSGELFF	TGTGCCAGCAGCTTAGGCTTTCGACCCACAGGCTCCGGGGAGCTGTTTTTT
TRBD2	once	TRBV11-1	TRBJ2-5	CASSFAQGTSVTETQYF	TGTGCCAGCAGCTTCGCCCAAGGGACTAGCGTCACAGAGACCCAGTACTTC
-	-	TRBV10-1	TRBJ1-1	CASKGVNTEAFF	TGCGCCAGCAAGGGGGTGAACACTGAAGCTTTCTTT
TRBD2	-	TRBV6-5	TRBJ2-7	CASSYSGGSAHEQYF	TGTGCCAGCAGTTACTCGGGAGGGAGTGCCCACGAGCAGTACTTC
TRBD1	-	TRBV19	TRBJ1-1	CASTAERRGGPGEAFF	TGTGCCAGTACTGCCGAAAGGAGAGGGGGCCCCGGGGAAGCTTTCTTT
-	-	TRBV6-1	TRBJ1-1	CASRIQGHTEAFF	TGTGCCAGCAGGATACAGGGTCACACTGAAGCTTTCTTT
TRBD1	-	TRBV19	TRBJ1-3	CASTGQGRGNTIYF	TGTGCCAGTACCGGACAGGGGCGCGGAAACACCATATATTTT
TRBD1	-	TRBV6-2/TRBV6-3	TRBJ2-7	CASRGGTGNHRWEQYF	TGTGCCAGCAGGGGTGGGACAGGCAATCACCGCTGGGAGCAGTACTTC
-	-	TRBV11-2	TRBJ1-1	CASSLVEGTEAFF	TGTGCCAGCAGCTTAGTTGAGGGCACTGAAGCTTTCTTT
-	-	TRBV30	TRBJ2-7	CARNQIISMDEQYF	TGTGCCCGGAACCAGATTATCTCGATGGACGAGCAGTACTTC
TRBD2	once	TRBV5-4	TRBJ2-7	CASSRGGPQNSYEQYF	TGTGCCAGCAGCCGGGGAGGGCCCCAAAACTCCTACGAGCAGTACTTC
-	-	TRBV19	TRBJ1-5	CASSMSGSNQPQHF	TGTGCCAGTAGTATGTCAGGGAGCAATCAGCCCCAGCATTTT
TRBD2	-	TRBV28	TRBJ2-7	CASSPRGGSSSAYEQYF	TGTGCCAGCAGCCCCCGGGGGGGTAGCTCCAGCGCCTACGAGCAGTACTTC
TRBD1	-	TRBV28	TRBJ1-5	CASSLIATGGTQPQHF	TGTGCCAGCAGTTTAATCGCGACAGGGGGCACTCAGCCCCAGCATTTT
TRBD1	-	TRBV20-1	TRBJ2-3	CSVGAGQVTDTQYF	TGCAGTGTCGGGGCGGGACAGGTGACAGATACGCAGTATTTT
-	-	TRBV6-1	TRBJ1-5	CASTERVSNQPQHF	TGTGCCAGCACCGAGAGGGTGAGCAATCAGCCCCAGCATTTT
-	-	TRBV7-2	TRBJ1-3	CASSLEAASGNTIYF	TGTGCCAGCAGCTTAGAGGCAGCCTCTGGAAACACCATATATTTT
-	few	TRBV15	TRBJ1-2	CATLSNYGYTF	TGTGCCACGCTGTCTAACTATGGCTACACCTTC
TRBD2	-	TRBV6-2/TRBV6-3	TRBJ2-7	CASRGLGVAGSYEQYF	TGTGCCAGCAGGGGTCTCGGGGTAGCGGGGTCCTACGAGCAGTACTTC
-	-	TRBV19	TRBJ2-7	CASSRSGAITYEQYF	TGTGCCAGTAGTAGGTCGGGGGCCATAACCTACGAGCAGTACTTC
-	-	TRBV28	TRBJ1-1	CASSPGRTEAFF	TGTGCCAGCAGCCCCGGACGGACTGAAGCTTTCTTT
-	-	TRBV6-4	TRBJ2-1	CASSIPVGLAEHFYNEQFF	TGTGCCAGCAGTATTCCCGTCGGATTAGCGGAACACTTCTACAATGAGCAGTTCTTC
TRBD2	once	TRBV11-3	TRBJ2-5	CASSPRGEGREAQYF	TGTGCCAGCAGCCCTCGAGGGGAGGGCAGGGAGGCCCAGTACTTC
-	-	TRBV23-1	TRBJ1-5	CASSQSAPRSSQANQPQHF	TGCGCCAGCAGTCAATCGGCCCCACGATCCTCCCAGGCCAATCAGCCCCAGCATTTT
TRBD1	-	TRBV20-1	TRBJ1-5	CSARGDSRDQPQHF	TGCAGTGCTAGGGGGGACAGCCGAGATCAACCCCAGCATTTT
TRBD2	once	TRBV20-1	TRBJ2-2	CSASGLAGINGELFF	TGCAGTGCCTCGGGACTAGCGGGGATCAACGGGGAGCTGTTTTTT
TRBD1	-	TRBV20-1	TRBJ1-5	CSARAMDRVGHF	TGCAGTGCTAGAGCGATGGACAGGGTAGGCCATTTT
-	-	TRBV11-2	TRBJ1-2	CASGDRGGYGYTF	TGTGCCAGCGGCGATCGGGGTGGCTATGGCTACACCTTC
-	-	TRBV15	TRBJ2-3	CATSRGDTDTQYF	TGTGCCACCAGCAGGGGTGACACAGATACGCAGTATTTT
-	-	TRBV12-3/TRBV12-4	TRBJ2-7	CASSSRVAWPGQYEQYF	TGTGCCAGCAGTTCCCGTGTCGCGTGGCCGGGGCAATACGAGCAGTACTTC
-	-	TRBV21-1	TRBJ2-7	CASSKDGPNSYEQYF	TGTGCCAGCAGCAAAGATGGTCCCAACTCCTACGAGCAGTACTTC
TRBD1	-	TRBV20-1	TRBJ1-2	CSASGDSWSGYTF	TGCAGTGCCAGCGGGGACAGCTGGTCTGGCTACACCTTC
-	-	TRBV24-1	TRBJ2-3	CATRLTGIDTQYF	TGTGCCACCCGTCTTACGGGGATAGATACGCAGTATTTT
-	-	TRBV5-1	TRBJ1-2	CASSPQGRHGYTF	TGCGCCAGCAGCCCACAGGGTAGGCATGGCTACACCTTC
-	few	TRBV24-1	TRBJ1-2	CATSNRAANGYTF	TGTGCCACCAGTAACAGGGCAGCGAATGGCTACACCTTC
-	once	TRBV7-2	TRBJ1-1	CASSLAPQGNTEAFF	TGTGCCAGCAGCTTAGCCCCTCAGGGGAACACTGAAGCTTTCTTT
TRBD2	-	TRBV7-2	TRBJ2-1	CASRVSGNSYNEQFF	TGTGCCAGCAGGGTTAGCGGGAACTCCTACAATGAGCAGTTCTTC
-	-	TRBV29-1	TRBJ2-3	CSASPDTQYF	TGCAGCGCTTCTCCAGATACGCAGTATTTT
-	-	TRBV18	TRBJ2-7	CASSPLLNPGSSYEQYF	TGTGCCAGCTCACCACTACTTAATCCGGGTTCTTCTTACGAGCAGTACTTC
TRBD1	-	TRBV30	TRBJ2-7	CAWKGTATYEQYF	TGTGCCTGGAAGGGGACAGCGACCTACGAGCAGTACTTC
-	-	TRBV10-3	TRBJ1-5	CAISVEGSGSNQPQHF	TGTGCCATCAGTGTAGAGGGTTCGGGTAGCAATCAGCCCCAGCATTTT